This T cell receptor beta chain appears in the sequencing data of a study of blood T cell repertoires in COVID-19. Assay: immunoSEQ multiplex PCR; the TCRdb copy retains only in-frame clones and omits some. The table has 330,000 or so clones, around 90% seen once. Trimming took 6 bases from V and 8 from J; bases not matched to a gene: 6. CDR3 length: 13 residues. Per germline, CDR1 MNHEY and CDR2 SVGAGI. This clone has a single count. What was sequenced was peripheral blood. The receptor was derived from a young man with COVID-19, enrolled during active disease. The chain has TRBV6-5 and TRBJ2-2, with TRBD1 matching 7 bases. The CDR3 DNA reads TGTGCCAGCAGACGGACAGGTGCTGGGGAGCTGTTTTTT. It codes for CASRRTGAGELFF.